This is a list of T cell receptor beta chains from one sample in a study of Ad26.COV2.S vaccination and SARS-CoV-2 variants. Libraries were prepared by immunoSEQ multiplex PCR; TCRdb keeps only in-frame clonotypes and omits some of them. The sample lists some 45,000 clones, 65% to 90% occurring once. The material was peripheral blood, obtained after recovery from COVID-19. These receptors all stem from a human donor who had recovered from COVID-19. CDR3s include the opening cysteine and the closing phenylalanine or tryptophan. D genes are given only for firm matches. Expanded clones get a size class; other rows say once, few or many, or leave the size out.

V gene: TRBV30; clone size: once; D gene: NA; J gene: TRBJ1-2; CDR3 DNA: TGTGCCTCATTGAAAGGGATCGGCTACACCTTC; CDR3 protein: CASLKGIGYTF
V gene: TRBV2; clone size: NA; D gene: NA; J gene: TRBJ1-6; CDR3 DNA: TGTGCCAGCCTTGGGGGTGATAATTCACCCCTCCACTTT; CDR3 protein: CASLGGDNSPLHF
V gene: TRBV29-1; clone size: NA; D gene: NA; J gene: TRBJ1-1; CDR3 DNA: TGCAGCGTTTTGGTCCGGCCCGATGCTTTCTTT; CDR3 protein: CSVLVRPDAFF
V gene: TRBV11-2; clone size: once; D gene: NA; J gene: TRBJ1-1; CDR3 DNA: TGTGCCAGCAGCTTAGTAGGGACTGAAGCTTTCTTT; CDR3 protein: CASSLVGTEAFF
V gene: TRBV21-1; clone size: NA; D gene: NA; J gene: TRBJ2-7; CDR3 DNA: TGTGCCAGCAGCAAAACCGGATGGACAGTGGACTACGAGCAGTACTTC; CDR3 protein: CASSKTGWTVDYEQYF
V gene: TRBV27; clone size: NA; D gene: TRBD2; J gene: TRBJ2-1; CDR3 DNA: TGTGCCAGCAGCCCCTCGGGAGGGCCGCATGAGCAGTTCTTC; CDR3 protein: CASSPSGGPHEQFF
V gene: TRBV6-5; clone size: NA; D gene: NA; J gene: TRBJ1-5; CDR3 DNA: TGTGCCATCCAAACCTGGGGGGGAAATCAGCCCCAGCATTTT; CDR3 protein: CAIQTWGGNQPQHF
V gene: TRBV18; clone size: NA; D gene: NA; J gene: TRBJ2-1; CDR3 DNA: TGTGCCAGCTCACCAATGGATCCGGGCTACAATGAGCAGTTCTTC; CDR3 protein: CASSPMDPGYNEQFF
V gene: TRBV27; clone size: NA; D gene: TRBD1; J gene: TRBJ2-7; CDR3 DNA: TGTGCCAGCAGTTACAGGGGCCCAACCTACGAGCAGTACTTC; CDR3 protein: CASSYRGPTYEQYF
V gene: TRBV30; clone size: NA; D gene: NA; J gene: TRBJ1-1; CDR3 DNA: TGTGCCTGGAGTGTAAAGGGGCCCTCACTCCCAGCTTTCTTT; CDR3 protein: CAWSVKGPSLPAFF
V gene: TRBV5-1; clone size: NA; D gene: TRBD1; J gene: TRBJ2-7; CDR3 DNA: TGCGCCAGCAGCTTGATGGACAGGGTCTACGAGCAGTACTTC; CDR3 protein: CASSLMDRVYEQYF
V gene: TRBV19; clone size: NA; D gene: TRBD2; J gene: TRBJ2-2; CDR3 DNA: TGTGCCAGTAGCCTTGGACTAGCGGATATCGGGGAGCTGTTTTTT; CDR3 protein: CASSLGLADIGELFF
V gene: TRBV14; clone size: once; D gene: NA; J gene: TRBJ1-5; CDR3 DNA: TGTGCCAGCAGCCAAGGGGAATATCAGCCCCAGCATTTT; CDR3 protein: CASSQGEYQPQHF
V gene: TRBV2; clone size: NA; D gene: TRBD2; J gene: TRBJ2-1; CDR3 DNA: TGTGCCAGTAGTCCCGGGACAGGGGTTAAACCGACTAGCGGGGGGTCCCTGGGGAGTGAGCAGTTCTTC; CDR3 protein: CASSPGTGVKPTSGGSLGSEQFF
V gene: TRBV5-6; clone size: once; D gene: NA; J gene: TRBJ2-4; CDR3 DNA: TGTGCCAGCAGCATCGGGCGGACGCCTAATCAGTACTTC; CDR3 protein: CASSIGRTPNQYF
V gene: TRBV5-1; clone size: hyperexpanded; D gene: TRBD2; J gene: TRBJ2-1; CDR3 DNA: TGCGCCAGCAGCGGAGCGGGGGGGATTGGGAATGAGCAGTTCTTC; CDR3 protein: CASSGAGGIGNEQFF
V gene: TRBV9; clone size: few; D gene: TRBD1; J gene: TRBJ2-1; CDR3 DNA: TGTGCCAGCAGCGGGACAGGCGAGTCCTACAATGAGCAGTTCTTC; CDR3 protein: CASSGTGESYNEQFF
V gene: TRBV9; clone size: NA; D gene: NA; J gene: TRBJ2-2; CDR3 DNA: TGTGCCAGCACCCCTAGGAGGACAGCCGGGGAGCTGTTTTTT; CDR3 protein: CASTPRRTAGELFF
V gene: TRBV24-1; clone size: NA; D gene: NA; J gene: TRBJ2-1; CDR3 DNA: TGTGCCACCGCAGTAAATGAGCAGTTCTTC; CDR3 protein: CATAVNEQFF
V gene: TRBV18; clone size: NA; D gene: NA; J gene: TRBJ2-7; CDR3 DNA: TGTGCCAGCTCACAGTCGGCAGGTCCCTACGAGCAGTACTTC; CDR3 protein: CASSQSAGPYEQYF
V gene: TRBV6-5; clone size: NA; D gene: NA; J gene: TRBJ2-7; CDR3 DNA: TGTGCCAGCAGGTATATCTACGAGCAGTACTTC; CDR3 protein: CASRYIYEQYF
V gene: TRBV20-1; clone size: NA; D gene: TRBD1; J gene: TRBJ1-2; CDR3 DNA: TGCAGTGCTAGTGGGGAAGGGGGCAGCGGCTACACCTTC; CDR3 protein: CSASGEGGSGYTF
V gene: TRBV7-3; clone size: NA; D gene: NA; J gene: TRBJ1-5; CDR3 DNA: TGTGCCAGCAGCCCCTCTAGCAATCAGCCCCAGCATTTT; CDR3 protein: CASSPSSNQPQHF
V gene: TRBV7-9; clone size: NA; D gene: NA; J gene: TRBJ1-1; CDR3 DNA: TGTGCCAGCAGCGCAAGGCCGGGGATGGGGACTGAAGCTTTCTTT; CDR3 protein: CASSARPGMGTEAFF
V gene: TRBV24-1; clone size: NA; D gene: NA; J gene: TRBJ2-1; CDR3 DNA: TGTGCCACCAGTCCCCGGGACCGTAACAATGAGCAGTTCTTC; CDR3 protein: CATSPRDRNNEQFF
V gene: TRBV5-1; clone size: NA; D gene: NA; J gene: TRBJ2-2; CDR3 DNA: TGCGCCAGCAGCTTGGACCCCGACGGGTGGCTGTTTTTT; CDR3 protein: CASSLDPDGWLFF
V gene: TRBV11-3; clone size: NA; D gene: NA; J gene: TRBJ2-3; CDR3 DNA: TGTGCCAGCAGCTTAGAGAGTCGCGGGAGCACAGATACGCAGTATTTT; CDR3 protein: CASSLESRGSTDTQYF
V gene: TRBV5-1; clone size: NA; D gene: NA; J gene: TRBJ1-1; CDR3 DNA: TGCGCCAGCAGCTTGGATCAGGGAAGGAACACTGAAGCTTTCTTT; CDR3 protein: CASSLDQGRNTEAFF
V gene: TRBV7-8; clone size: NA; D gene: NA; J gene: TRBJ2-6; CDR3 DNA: TGTGCCAGCAGCCAAATATACTTTGGGGCCAACGTCCTGACTTTC; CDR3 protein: CASSQIYFGANVLTF
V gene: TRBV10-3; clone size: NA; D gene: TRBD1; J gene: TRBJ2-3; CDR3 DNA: TGTGCCATCAGACAGGGGCGAAACACAGATACGCAGTATTTT; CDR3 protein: CAIRQGRNTDTQYF
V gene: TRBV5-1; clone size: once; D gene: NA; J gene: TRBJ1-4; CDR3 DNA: TGCGCCAGCAGCATCGGTCCTCCTCTTGCAACTAATGAAAAACTGTTTTTT; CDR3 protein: CASSIGPPLATNEKLFF